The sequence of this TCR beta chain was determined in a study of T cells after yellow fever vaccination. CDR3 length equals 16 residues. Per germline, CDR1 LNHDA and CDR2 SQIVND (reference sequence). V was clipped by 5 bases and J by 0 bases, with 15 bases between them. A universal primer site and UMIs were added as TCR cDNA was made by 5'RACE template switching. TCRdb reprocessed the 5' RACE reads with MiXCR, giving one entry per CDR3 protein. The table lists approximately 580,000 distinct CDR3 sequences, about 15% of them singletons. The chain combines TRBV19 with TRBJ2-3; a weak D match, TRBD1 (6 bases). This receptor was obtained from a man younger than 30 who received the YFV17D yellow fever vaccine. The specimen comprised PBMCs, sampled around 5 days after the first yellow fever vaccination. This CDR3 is CASSPNGQLSTDTQYF. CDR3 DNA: TGTGCCAGTAGTCCAAACGGACAGCTTAGCACAGATACGCAGTATTTT.